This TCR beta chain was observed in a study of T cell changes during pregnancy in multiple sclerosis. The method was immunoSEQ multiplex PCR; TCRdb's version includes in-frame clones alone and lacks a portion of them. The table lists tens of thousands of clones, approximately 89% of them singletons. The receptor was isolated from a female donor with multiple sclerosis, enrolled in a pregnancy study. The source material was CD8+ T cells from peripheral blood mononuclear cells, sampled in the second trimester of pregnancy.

The CDR3 DNA reads as TGTGCCAGCAGTTCCGCCTACGAGCAGTACTTC. Its translation is CASSSAYEQYF. The V gene is TRBV28, the J gene TRBJ2-7; D unclear. Trimming took off 4 bases at V and 2 bases at J, with 3 bases between the two ends. CDR1 is MDHEN and CDR2 is SYDVKM in the germline V gene. The CDR3 consists of 11 residues.